This passage covers 2 T cell receptor beta chains from one sample sequenced in a study of shared clonotypes between healthy human individuals. It was CD45RO-negative cells, positively selected for CCR7, that made up naive CD8 cells, with terminally differentiated effector memory CD45RA+ cells excluded. Sequencing used immunoSEQ multiplex PCR; TCRdb keeps in-frame clones, though not all of them. The sample records 550,000 to 600,000 clones, 98% being singletons. The sequenced material came from naive CD8+ T cells sorted from blood. These receptors were collected from a man under 40 in good health.

The rearrangement uses TRBV30 and TRBJ1-1, with 10 positions matching TRBD1. V lost 8 bases to trimming and J lost 0 bases; unmatched junction nucleotides: 12. This CDR3 contains 16 residues. Germline V gene lookup returns CDR1 GTSNPN and CDR2 SVGIG (reference sequence). The CDR3, as DNA: TGTGCCGGGGACAGGGGTCAAGTATTTGTGAACACTGAAGCTTTCTTT. It yields the protein CAGDRGQVFVNTEAFF. The variable domain in full, with the rest retrieved from reference TRBV30 and TRBJ1-1, is SQTIHQWPATLVQPVGSPLSLECTVEGTSNPNLYWYRQAAGRGLQLLFYSVGIGQISSEVPQNLSASRPQDRQFILSSKKLLLSDSGFYLCAGDRGQVFVNTEAFFGQGTRLTVV.

The chain recombines TRBV12-2 with TRBJ2-1; whether TRBD2, the table's D call, matches the DNA was not checked. TRBV12-2 is flagged as a pseudogene. The CDR3 has 15 residues. CDR3 bases: TGTGCAAGTCGCTTGGTAGCTGGAGGGCCAAATGAGCAGTTCTTC. Protein sequence: CASRLVAGGPNEQFF.